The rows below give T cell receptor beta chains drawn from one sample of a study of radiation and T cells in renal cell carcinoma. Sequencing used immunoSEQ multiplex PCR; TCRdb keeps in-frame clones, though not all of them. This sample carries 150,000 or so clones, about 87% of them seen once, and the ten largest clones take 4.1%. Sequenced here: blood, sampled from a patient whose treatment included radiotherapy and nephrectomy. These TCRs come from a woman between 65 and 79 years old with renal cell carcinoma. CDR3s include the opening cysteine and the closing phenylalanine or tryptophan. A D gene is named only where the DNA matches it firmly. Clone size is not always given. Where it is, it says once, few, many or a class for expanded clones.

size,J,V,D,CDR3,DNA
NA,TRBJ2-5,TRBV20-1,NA,CSALNGETQYF,TGCAGTGCTCTTAATGGGGAGACCCAGTACTTC
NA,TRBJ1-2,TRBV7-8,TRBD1,CASSPILRQGTSGYTF,TGTGCCAGCAGCCCGATACTCAGACAGGGTACTTCTGGCTACACCTTC
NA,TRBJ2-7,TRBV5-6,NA,CASSLYVSYEQYF,TGTGCCAGCAGCTTGTACGTATCCTACGAGCAGTACTTC
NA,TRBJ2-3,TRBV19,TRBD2,CASSRRERGRLSADTQYF,TGTGCCAGTAGCCGGCGGGAGCGGGGGAGACTGAGTGCAGATACGCAGTATTTT
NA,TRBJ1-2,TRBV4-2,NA,CASSPRVGREGGYTF,TGTGCCAGCAGCCCCCGAGTGGGCAGGGAGGGTGGCTACACCTTC
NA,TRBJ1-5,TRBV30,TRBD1,CAWSIGTGGQPQHF,TGTGCCTGGAGTATCGGGACAGGGGGGCAGCCCCAGCATTTT
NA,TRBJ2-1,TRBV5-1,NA,CASSLGRNNEQFF,TGCGCCAGCAGCTTGGGACGTAACAATGAGCAGTTCTTC
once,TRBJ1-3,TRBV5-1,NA,CASSAGRNSGNTIYF,TGCGCCAGCAGCGCGGGACGAAACTCTGGAAACACCATATATTTT
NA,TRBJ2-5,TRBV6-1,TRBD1,CAGLRDSQETQYF,TGTGCCGGCCTTAGGGACAGCCAAGAGACCCAGTACTTC
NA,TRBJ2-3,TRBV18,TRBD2,CASSPGLAGRDTQYF,TGTGCCAGCTCCCCCGGTCTAGCGGGGCGGGATACGCAGTATTTT
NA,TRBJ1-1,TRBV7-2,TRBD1,CASSLEGTGGTEAFF,TGTGCCAGCAGCTTAGAAGGGACAGGGGGCACTGAAGCTTTCTTT
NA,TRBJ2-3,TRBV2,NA,CASLRGRLDTQYF,TGTGCCAGCCTCCGGGGGCGACTGGATACGCAGTATTTT
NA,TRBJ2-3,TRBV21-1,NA,CASSLRTSGETTDTQYF,TGTGCCAGCAGCCTCCGGACTAGCGGGGAGACCACAGATACGCAGTATTTT
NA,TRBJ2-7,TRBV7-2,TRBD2,CASSLELAGALRSYEQYF,TGTGCCAGCAGCTTAGAACTAGCGGGGGCCCTACGCTCCTACGAGCAGTACTTC
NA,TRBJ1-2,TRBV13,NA,CASSLGREDGKNLYGYTF,TGTGCCAGCAGCTTAGGGAGGGAGGACGGAAAGAACCTATATGGCTACACCTTC
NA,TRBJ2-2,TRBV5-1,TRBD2,CASSPSGGAVFTGELFF,TGCGCCAGCAGCCCTAGCGGGGGGGCCGTTTTCACCGGGGAGCTGTTTTTT
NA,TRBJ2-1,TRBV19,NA,CASRAPRDHNEQFF,TGTGCCAGCAGAGCCCCAAGGGATCACAATGAGCAGTTCTTC
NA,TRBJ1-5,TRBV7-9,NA,CASSLRAGPQHF,TGTGCCAGCAGCTTAAGGGCCGGGCCCCAGCATTTT
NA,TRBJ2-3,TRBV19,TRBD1,CATDGETGLGTDTQYF,TGTGCCACAGATGGGGAGACAGGGCTGGGCACAGATACGCAGTATTTT
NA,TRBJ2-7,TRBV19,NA,CASSLVRSSYEQYF,TGTGCCAGTAGTTTAGTCAGAAGCTCCTACGAGCAGTACTTC